This T cell receptor beta chain was recorded in a study of blood T cell repertoires in COVID-19. Germline CDR1 reads SGHNT; CDR2 reads YENEEA. The length of the CDR3 is 16 residues. V was pared by 1 base and J by 3 bases, with 5 bases of the junction left unmatched. In the original analysis: The authors estimated nucleated cell counts from reference gene primer amplification. Profiled with immunoSEQ multiplex PCR; TCRdb holds only in-frame clones, not every one. That table furnishes V, J and clone size, whereas the DNA furnished D and trimming. The sample consists of around 210,000 clones, around 81% of them appearing once.

This clonotype was obtained from a man aged 55 to 69 with COVID-19, enrolled during active disease. Input material: peripheral blood. The chain employs TRBV11-3 and TRBJ2-2, with 7 nucleotides matching TRBD1. The CDR3 region has the DNA TGTGCCAGCAGCTTAGGGGGTGACAGGGACACCGGGGAGCTGTTTTTT. Its translation: CASSLGGDRDTGELFF.